Given below is one TCR beta chain in context. Its antigen is not identified. Extracted RNA was reverse transcribed into cDNA, the sequencing template. Sequencing used immunoSEQ multiplex PCR; TCRdb keeps in-frame clones, though not all of them. The sample records 200,000 or so clones, approximately 47% being singletons. The data are from a study of CD8+ T cells in alopecia areata. About the research overall: Treated patients received severity scores based on the percentage of scalp area affected. Study-wide findings and caveats: Having one nonresponder leaves uncertain how baseline CD8+ expansion relates to response.

CDR3 length: 15 residues. Germline CDR1 is MNHEY and CDR2 is SVGAGI. After removal of 2 bases from V and 5 bases from J, the junction contained 8 bases not matched to a gene. This sample's treatment: oral pan-JAK inhibitor, 5-10 mg twice daily. The clonotype originates from a human donor with alopecia areata. The material sequenced was CD4+ T cells sorted from blood, taken at approximately week 36, from a patient treated with tofacitinib. J is TRBJ1-2 and V is TRBV6-5; 7 bases line up with TRBD1. The CDR3 DNA reads as TGTGCCAGCAGTTACGGTGGAGGGACAGCATATGGCTACACCTTC. It codes for CASSYGGGTAYGYTF.